What follows describes a single T cell receptor beta chain. Its cognate antigen is unknown. The data were taken from a study of PD-1 blockade in classical Hodgkin lymphoma. The V end was cut by 4 bases, the J end by 4 bases, with 14 bases between. Germline lookup yields CDR1 GTSNPN and CDR2 SVGIG (reference sequence). This CDR3 has 14 amino acids. Study conclusions and caveats: Patients newly diagnosed and complete responders had comparable baseline diversity. No one has yet defined what causes the repertoire differences, which may be disease activity or prior therapy.

Time point in this sample: cycle 4 day 1 (C4D1), after less than seven weeks of nivolumab. Following autologous stem cell transplantation, relapse occurred in every patient, and exposure to brentuximab vedotin varied. The study recorded best responses of complete response, partial response or progressive disease. The method was immunoSEQ multiplex PCR; TCRdb's version includes in-frame clones alone and lacks a portion of them. The sample has about 51,000 clones, more than 75% seen once. The sample here was peripheral blood mononuclear cells (PBMCs), taken before the fourth cycle of nivolumab. This sequence joins TRBV30 and TRBJ1-3; D perhaps matches TRBD1 (6 bases). This clonotype was sampled from a human donor with classical Hodgkin lymphoma. For the CDR3, the DNA is TGTGCCTGGAACCACAACAGGGTCGGAAACACCATATATTTT. Translating gives CAWNHNRVGNTIYF.